This TCR beta chain was sequenced in a study of CD8 T cells in ankylosing spondylitis. Germline CDR1 and CDR2: SGDLS and YYNGEE. This CDR3 is built from 13 residues. This clonotype appeared many times. The antigen is not known. A read error may produce the germline difference seen at one junction end. The study, taken as a whole, reports: A TCR beta motif of about 8 highly homologous variants seemed to mark ankylosing spondylitis blood.

MiXCR was run by TCRdb on the 5' RACE reads, yielding one entry per CDR3 protein. The sample carries about 540,000 distinct CDR3 sequences, about an eighth recorded once. The receptor's source is a male donor with ankylosing spondylitis. Sequenced: blood, either unsorted or a sorted T cell fraction (not recorded which). The rearrangement joins TRBV9 to TRBJ2-3, with TRBD2 as a possible D gene (6 bases). Here the CDR3 reads CASSAGSTDTQYF. CDR3 DNA sequence: TGCGCCAGCAGCGCGGGGTCCACAGATACGCAGTATTTT.